The 27 T cell receptor beta chains listed next were all sequenced from one sample in a study of CD8+ T cells in alopecia areata. Sequencing templates came from extracted RNA that was reverse transcribed into cDNA. Profiling relied on immunoSEQ multiplex PCR, and the TCRdb table lists in-frame clones only, not all of them. The sample consists of approximately 180,000 clones, approximately 70% of them appearing once. Here the sequenced sample was CD8+ T cells sorted from blood, taken at week 0. Receptors were obtained from a human donor with alopecia areata.

This sequence joins TRBV30 and TRBJ2-2; D is unresolved. CDR1 GTSNPN and CDR2 SVGIG come from the germline V gene (reference sequence). Trimming removed 5 bases at V and 6 bases at J, with 7 bases between. CDR3 size: 11 residues. The CDR3 reads CAWFGAGELFF. The CDR3 DNA follows: TGTGCCTGGTTTGGGGCCGGGGAGCTGTTTTTT.

The chain employs TRBV29-1 and TRBJ1-1; TRBD1 matches 8 bases. Germline CDR1 is SQVTM and CDR2 is ANQGSEA. The CDR3 covers 14 residues. V shed 7 bases and J 1 base; nucleotides not matched to a gene: 8. CDR3 nucleotide sequence: TGCAGCGGCTCCCACGGGACAGGGAACACTGAAGCTTTCTTT. Its protein is CSGSHGTGNTEAFF.

The J gene is TRBJ2-1, the V gene TRBV11-2; D gene unclear. Deletions cut 0 bases from V and 4 bases from J, with 10 bases between. Germline CDR1 SGHAT, CDR2 FQNNGV. This CDR3 region has 15 residues. The CDR3 loop reads CASSLDLDPYNEQFF. The CDR3 DNA follows: TGTGCCAGCAGCTTAGACTTGGACCCTTACAATGAGCAGTTCTTC.

The V gene is TRBV7-9, the J gene TRBJ1-5; a weak D match, TRBD1 (6 bases). The CDR3 length is 14 residues. Germline values: CDR1 SEHNR, CDR2 FQNEAQ (reference sequence). Trimming removed 5 bases from V and 2 bases from J, with 10 bases in between. The CDR3 is CASSRAGGNQPQHF. CDR3 bases: TGTGCCAGCAGCAGGGCAGGGGGCAATCAGCCCCAGCATTTT.

This CDR3 is CASSHDNRGHKPDTQYF. CDR3 bases: TGCGCCAGCAGCCACGACAACAGGGGGCACAAGCCGGATACGCAGTATTTT. V usage is TRBV5-1 and J usage is TRBJ2-3; TRBD1 matches 9 bases. CDR3 length: 17 residues. Looked up from germline, CDR1 is SGHRS and CDR2 is YFSETQ. The trim removed 4 bases at V and 6 bases at J, leaving 15 bases unmatched. The full variable domain, its missing parts supplied by reference TRBV5-1 and TRBJ2-3, is KAGVTQTPRYLIKTRGQQVTLSCSPISGHRSVSWYQQTPGQGLQFLFEYFSETQRNKGNFPGRFSGRQFSNSRSEMNVSTLELGDSALYLCASSHDNRGHKPDTQYFGPGTRLTVL.

The chain has TRBV29-1 and TRBJ1-2; D gene ambiguous. This CDR3 region has 10 residues. Germline CDR1 reads SQVTM; CDR2 reads ANQGSEA. Trimming left V 3 bases short and J 4 bases short, with 3 bases between. CDR3 in amino acids: CSVDGYGYTF. Here the CDR3 DNA reads TGCAGCGTTGACGGCTATGGCTACACCTTC.

This chain connects TRBV5-6 to TRBJ1-2, with a weak D call TRBD1 (6 bases). This CDR3 comprises 13 residues. The V gene's germline CDR1 is SGHDT and CDR2 YYEEEE. V lost 6 bases, J lost 6 bases, and 15 bases lay in between. DNA for the CDR3: TGTGCCAGCACCCCTGGGGGGGCGGATGGCTACACCTTC. This codes for CASTPGGADGYTF.

The genes are TRBV29-1 and TRBJ2-1; D uncertain. V was pared by 5 bases and J by 5 bases, with 7 bases between. Germline values: CDR1 SQVTM, CDR2 ANQGSEA. The CDR3 extends over 11 amino acids. The CDR3 sequence is CSVWTDNEQFF. For the CDR3, the DNA is TGCAGCGTTTGGACGGACAATGAGCAGTTCTTC.

The gene calls are TRBV5-1 and TRBJ2-5; D gene unclear. Trimming pared 3 bases from V and 5 bases from J, leaving 2 bases between. CDR3 size: 10 residues. CDR1 and CDR2 from the germline V gene are SGHRS and YFSETQ. In DNA, the CDR3 is TGCGCCAGCAGCTGGGAGACCCAGTACTTC. Translated: CASSWETQYF.

The CDR3 here is CASSQDRQGGRTGELFF. The CDR3 coding sequence is TGCGCCAGCAGCCAAGATAGACAGGGCGGTAGGACCGGGGAGCTGTTTTTT. J is TRBJ2-2 and V is TRBV4-1, with 7 bases matching TRBD1. The CDR3 length is 17 residues. Germline V gives CDR1 MGHRA, CDR2 YSYEKL. Losses at the gene ends were 0 bases for V and 5 bases for J; bases not matched to a gene: 9.

On this clone: This CDR3 is also generated by other DNA sequences in the sample. This chain joins TRBV5-6 and TRBJ1-2; D is ambiguous. The germline gives CDR1 SGHDT, CDR2 YYEEEE. The CDR3 spans 13 residues. Trimming removed 0 bases at V and 1 base at J, with 4 bases between. The chain's CDR3 is CASSLGGNYGYTF. CDR3 bases: TGTGCCAGCAGCTTGGGCGGTAACTATGGCTACACCTTC.

The chain combines TRBV25-1 with TRBJ2-4; tentatively, D is TRBD1 (6 bases). From germline, CDR1 is MGHDK and CDR2 SYGVNS. The V end lost 4 bases, the J end lost 7 bases, and 20 bases lay between the germline ends. This CDR3 has 16 amino acids. CDR3 sequence: CASSGPVVGRGNIQYF. The DNA of the CDR3 is TGTGCCAGCAGTGGGCCCGTTGTGGGAAGGGGGAACATTCAGTACTTC.

CDR3 residues: CASSLGRAGYEQYF. Written as DNA, the CDR3 is TGTGCCAGCAGCTTAGGCCGGGCGGGGTACGAGCAGTACTTC. V gene TRBV13 combines with J gene TRBJ2-7, with TRBD2 as a possible D gene (6 bases). V was pared by 0 bases and J by 4 bases, with 10 bases between. The CDR3 runs 14 residues. Germline CDR1 and CDR2: PRHDT and FYEKMQ (reference sequence).

This clone was seen only once. This sequence joins TRBV9 and TRBJ2-1; 8 bases are a match to TRBD2. CDR1 and CDR2 (germline): SGDLS, YYNGEE. The length of the CDR3 is 14 residues. V was pared by 4 bases and J by 8 bases, with 8 bases of the junction left unmatched. The CDR3 DNA sequence: TGTGCCAGCAGCCACACCGGGGGGGCGGATGAGCAGTTCTTC. Its protein is CASSHTGGADEQFF.

J is TRBJ2-7 and V is TRBV13; D not certain. The germline V gene has CDR1 PRHDT and CDR2 FYEKMQ (reference sequence). The CDR3 runs 13 residues. Trimming took 5 bases from V and 5 from J, leaving 13 bases between them. CDR3 in amino acids: CASSEPSGNEQYF. The CDR3 nucleotides read TGTGCCAGCAGCGAACCTTCTGGAAACGAGCAGTACTTC.

The rearrangement links TRBV30 to TRBJ1-2, with TRBD1 matching over 7 bases. Trimming took 2 bases from V and 7 from J; bases not matched to a gene: 7. The CDR3 runs 13 residues. CDR1 and CDR2 from the germline V gene are GTSNPN and SVGIG (reference sequence). The CDR3 here is CAWSHGTVAGYTF. CDR3 bases: TGTGCCTGGAGTCACGGGACAGTTGCTGGCTACACCTTC.

The chain employs TRBV27 and TRBJ2-1; tentatively, D is TRBD2 (7 bases). V was shortened by 3 bases and J by 7 bases, with 13 bases between the two germline ends. This CDR3 is built from 14 residues. Germline CDR1 MNHEY, CDR2 SMNVEV (reference sequence). The CDR3 bases are TGTGCCAGCAGTTTTCGGAGGGGGGGTAATGAGCAGTTCTTC. Its translation: CASSFRRGGNEQFF.

The gene calls are TRBV6-1 and TRBJ1-4, with D possibly being TRBD1 (5 bases). The ends were cut back, 3 bases at V and 6 bases at J, with 14 bases in the middle. Per the germline V gene, CDR1 is MNHNS and CDR2 is SASEGT. The CDR3 sequence is 15 residues long. CDR3 protein: CASSDSQDTDEKLFF. The CDR3 coding sequence is TGTGCCAGCAGTGACTCACAGGACACAGATGAAAAACTGTTTTTT.

This clone was picked up one time. The genes are TRBV30 and TRBJ2-3; possible D gene TRBD2, 7 bases. The germline V gene encodes CDR1 GTSNPN and CDR2 SVGIG (reference sequence). Between the trimmed V and J ends, which lost 2 bases and 2 bases, there was a span of 17 bases. The CDR3 is 16 residues long. DNA of the CDR3: TGTGCCTGGAGTACCATCCAGGGGAGGGACACAGATACGCAGTATTTT. Amino acid sequence: CAWSTIQGRDTDTQYF. Using reference TRBV30 and TRBJ2-3 for the parts outside the CDR3, the full variable domain is SQTIHQWPATLVQPVGSPLSLECTVEGTSNPNLYWYRQAAGRGLQLLFYSVGIGQISSEVPQNLSASRPQDRQFILSSKKLLLSDSGFYLCAWSTIQGRDTDTQYFGPGTRLTVL.

V is TRBV7-2 and J is TRBJ1-2; TRBD1 matches at 9 bases. The CDR3 length is 14 residues. Germline-derived CDR1 and CDR2 are SGHTA and FQGNSA. J lost 4 bases, V lost 5 bases, and 5 bases had no gene match. The CDR3 here is CASSGRDRVYGYTF. The CDR3 region has the DNA TGTGCCAGCAGCGGCCGGGACAGGGTCTATGGCTACACCTTC.

The CDR3 region has the DNA TGTGCCAGCAGACAGGGCTCGGTGGAAAAACTGTTTTTT. Translation gives CASRQGSVEKLFF. The chain has TRBV19 and TRBJ1-4, with 7 positions matching TRBD1. The CDR3 runs 13 residues. The V and J ends lost 9 bases and 8 bases, in that order; junction bases with no gene match: 9. The germline CDR1 and CDR2 sequences are LNHDA and SQIVND (reference sequence).

V usage is TRBV6-5 and J usage is TRBJ1-6, with unresolved D. V dropped 6 bases and J dropped 7 bases, with 13 bases sitting between them. This CDR3 spans 14 amino acids. Germline V CDR1 and CDR2: MNHEY, SVGAGI. The CDR3 DNA sequence: TGTGCCAGCAGCTATCGGATTGAGAATTCACCCCTCCACTTT. As protein: CASSYRIENSPLHF.

This chain connects TRBV9 to TRBJ1-1, with 8 bases identical to TRBD1. CDR3 size: 15 residues. The J segment lost 1 base and the V segment lost 5 bases, leaving 7 bases of the junction unmatched. The V gene's germline CDR1 is SGDLS and CDR2 YYNGEE. The CDR3 is CASRDDRGGNTEAFF. In nucleotides, the CDR3 is TGTGCCAGCAGGGACGACAGGGGCGGGAACACTGAAGCTTTCTTT.

This clone was observed once. V usage is TRBV20-1 and J usage is TRBJ1-1; D not certain. CDR3 size: 11 residues. Germline assignment: CDR1 DFQATT and CDR2 SNEGSKA (reference sequence). V was trimmed by 6 bases and J by 0 bases, leaving 5 bases between them. CDR3 in amino acids: CSAPMNTEAFF. The CDR3 coding sequence is TGCAGTGCACCCATGAACACTGAAGCTTTCTTT.

The CDR3 region is CASSQGQQGTGNTIYF. For the CDR3, the DNA is TGCGCCAGCAGCCAAGGTCAACAGGGAACTGGAAACACCATATATTTT. The gene calls are TRBV4-1 and TRBJ1-3; maybe TRBD1 (6 bases). Deletions cut 1 base from V and 2 bases from J, with 12 bases between. This CDR3 region has 16 residues. The germline V gene has CDR1 MGHRA and CDR2 YSYEKL.

This chain joins TRBV27 and TRBJ1-1; D is unclear. V was trimmed by 10 bases and J by 4 bases, leaving 16 bases between them. The CDR3 has 13 amino acids. CDR1 MNHEY and CDR2 SMNVEV come from the germline V gene (reference sequence). CDR3 loop: CATFGEGSTEAFF. Here the CDR3 DNA reads TGTGCCACCTTCGGGGAGGGTTCCACTGAAGCTTTCTTT.

The rearrangement joins TRBV27 to TRBJ2-2; the match to TRBD2 covers 8 bases. Germline V gives CDR1 MNHEY, CDR2 SMNVEV (reference sequence). V shed 8 bases, J shed 2 bases, and the junction held 7 bases outside the gene matches. This CDR3 is 15 amino acids long. In DNA, the CDR3 is TGTGCCAGCCAGCCGGGACTAGTAAACACCGGGGAGCTGTTTTTT. Translating it yields CASQPGLVNTGELFF.